Following are 16 T cell receptor beta chains from one sample sequenced in a study of blood T cells in healthy people across ages. Sample-barcoded 5' priming and a J-beta primer mix drove a second PCR of about 6 to 12 cycles. In TCRdb, the 5' RACE reads were re-called with MiXCR into one record per CDR3 protein. The table records 730,000 or so distinct CDR3 sequences, 43% of them present only once. Input material: blood. Receptors were obtained from a woman aged 55-69 years in good health.

This chain joins TRBV18 and TRBJ2-1; 8 positions match TRBD2. The CDR3 is made up of 16 amino acids. Germline assignment: CDR1 KGHSH and CDR2 LQKENI. The ends lost 4 bases at V and 7 bases at J; junction bases unmatched: 12. CDR3 in amino acids: CASSLTPGLGINEQFF. Written as DNA, the CDR3 is TGTGCCAGCTCACTTACGCCGGGACTAGGAATTAATGAGCAGTTCTTC.

V usage is TRBV12-3 or TRBV12-4 and J usage is TRBJ2-7; D call uncertain. V was shortened by 5 bases and J by 2 bases, with 7 bases between the two germline ends. The CDR3 runs to 12 residues. The CDR3, as DNA: TGTGCCAGCAGTACACATCCCTACGAGCAGTACTTC. Translation: CASSTHPYEQYF.

The chain is built from TRBV6-1 and TRBJ2-2; 9 bases match TRBD2. V was clipped by 1 base and J by 5 bases; unmatched bases: 5. The germline V gene encodes CDR1 MNHNS and CDR2 SASEGT. The CDR3 covers 16 residues. DNA for the CDR3: TGTGCCAGCAGTGAAGTTCTAGCGGGATGGACCGGGGAGCTGTTTTTT. This gives the protein CASSEVLAGWTGELFF.

The CDR3 loop reads CASSQDVRYEQYF. CDR3 bases: TGTGCCAGCAGCCAAGATGTGAGGTACGAGCAGTACTTC. The chain recombines TRBV3-1 with TRBJ2-5; D unresolved. The J call is in doubt because the DNA end fits TRBJ2-7 better. The CDR3 spans 13 residues. Germline loops: CDR1 LGHDT, CDR2 YNNKEL (reference sequence).

The chain couples TRBV5-1 to TRBJ1-3, with D perhaps TRBD1 (5 bases). CDR3 size: 14 residues. The ends were cut back, 6 bases at V and 4 bases at J, with 14 bases in the middle. The V gene's germline CDR1 is SGHRS and CDR2 YFSETQ. The CDR3 region has the DNA TGCGCCAGCAAGTATGGGACCCTAGGAAACACCATATATTTT. Translating gives CASKYGTLGNTIYF.

The V gene is TRBV29-1, the J gene TRBJ2-7; D remains ambiguous. Germline loops: CDR1 SQVTM, CDR2 ANQGSEA. The CDR3 contains 11 residues. Trimming took 6 bases from V and 2 from J, leaving 8 bases between them. DNA of the CDR3: TGCAGCGTGACCGACCCCTACGAGCAGTACTTC. Protein sequence: CSVTDPYEQYF.

The rearrangement links TRBV7-2 to TRBJ2-1; D unclear. Matching the DNA end better, TRBJ2-7 makes the J call doubtful. The CDR3 consists of 17 residues. The germline CDR1 and CDR2 sequences are SGHTA and FQGNSA. CDR3 nucleotide sequence: TGTGCCAGCAGCTTAGTGCCCATTAGTCTCTCCTACAATGAGCAGTACTTC. Residues: CASSLVPISLSYNEQYF.

This clonotype was counted a single time. The chain combines TRBV12-3 or TRBV12-4 with TRBJ2-5; D tentatively reads TRBD1 or TRBD2 (5 bases each). The V and J ends lost 10 bases and 11 bases respectively, with 26 bases between them. CDR3 length: 14 residues. Here the CDR3 DNA reads TGTGCCACCCAAACCGGGGCGACCTACAATGAGCAGTACTTC. Translated, it gives CATQTGATYNEQYF.

The chain is built from TRBV5-1 and TRBJ1-1; maybe TRBD1 (5 bases). The CDR3 contains 14 residues. The ends were cut back, 7 bases at V and 4 bases at J, with 17 bases in the middle. Per the germline V gene, CDR1 is SGHRS and CDR2 is YFSETQ. This CDR3 is CASEEGPPTTEAFF. The CDR3 DNA sequence: TGCGCCAGCGAGGAGGGACCTCCAACCACTGAAGCTTTCTTT.

V and J are TRBV15 and TRBJ2-3, with 10 nucleotides matching TRBD2. The germline V gene encodes CDR1 LNHNV and CDR2 YYDKDF (reference sequence). CDR3 length: 17 residues. J was trimmed by 4 bases and V by 0 bases; bases with no gene match: 7. CDR3 sequence (DNA): TGTGCCACCAGCAGAGATGAGCTAGCGGGGGAGGCAGATACGCAGTATTTT. Its protein product is CATSRDELAGEADTQYF.

This clonotype was counted only a few times. The junction departs from germline at one end; a sequencing error may be responsible. The V and J genes are TRBV6-6 and TRBJ2-7; the D gene is possibly TRBD1 (6 bases). The CDR3 runs 14 residues. Germline CDR1 MNHNY, CDR2 SVGAGI (reference sequence). CDR3 in amino acids: CASSPRTDSYERYF. The DNA of the CDR3 is TGTGCCAGCAGTCCTAGAACGGACAGCTACGAGCGGTACTTC.

The table lists this clonotype with many counts. This sequence joins TRBV10-3 and TRBJ2-3; 12 bases align to TRBD2. V gave up 7 bases and J gave up 0 bases; unmatched junction bases: 5. The CDR3 totals 16 residues. CDR1 and CDR2 (germline): ENHRY, SYGVKD. The CDR3: CAINRGLAGSTDTQYF. CDR3 coding DNA: TGTGCCATCAATCGAGGACTAGCGGGGAGCACAGATACGCAGTATTTT.

The chain links TRBV7-9 to TRBJ1-2; TRBD1 agrees at 10 bases. The CDR3 has 15 amino acids. The germline CDR1 and CDR2 sequences are SEHNR and FQNEAQ (reference sequence). Losses at the gene ends were 2 bases for V and 5 bases for J; bases not matched to a gene: 5. As DNA, the CDR3 is TGTGCCAGCAGCTTATTTGGGACAGGGGATTATGGCTACACCTTC. Translation: CASSLFGTGDYGYTF.

This clonotype was found a few times. The rearrangement joins TRBV7-2 to TRBJ2-3; no clear D gene. The CDR3 extends over 14 amino acids. The V end was cut by 1 base, the J end by 5 bases, with 10 bases between. The V gene's germline CDR1 is SGHTA and CDR2 FQGNSA. CDR3 protein: CASSLGTPLDTQYF. For the CDR3, the DNA is TGTGCCAGCAGCTTAGGTACTCCCTTAGATACGCAGTATTTT. Full variable domain (remainder filled in from reference TRBV7-2 and TRBJ2-3): GAGVSQSPSNKVTEKGKDVELRCDPISGHTALYWYRQSLGQGLEFLIYFQGNSAPDKSGLPSDRFSAERTGGSVSTLTIQRTQQEDSAVYLCASSLGTPLDTQYFGPGTRLTVL.

The chain joins TRBV4-2 to TRBJ1-6; weak D call: TRBD1 (6 bases). The CDR3 sequence is 18 residues long. The germline V gene has CDR1 LGHNA and CDR2 YNFKEQ. Trimming removed 0 bases from V and 6 bases from J, with 18 bases in between. CDR3 DNA sequence: TGTGCCAGCAGCCAAGATCTCCCGGTGGGGGGCTCTAATTCACCCCTCCACTTT. Translation: CASSQDLPVGGSNSPLHF.

The rearrangement uses TRBV3-1 and TRBJ2-7; 10 bases line up with TRBD2. Losses at the gene ends were 4 bases for V and 5 bases for J; bases not matched to a gene: 8. Germline V lookup: CDR1 LGHDT, CDR2 YNNKEL (reference sequence). This CDR3 has 15 amino acids. CDR3 in amino acids: CASSPTLGLAHEQYF. DNA for the CDR3: TGTGCCAGCAGCCCGACTTTGGGACTAGCGCACGAGCAGTACTTC.